The clone carrying this T cell receptor beta chain was counted only a few times. Antigen unknown. One entry per CDR3 protein, called by TCRdb with MiXCR from the 5' RACE reads. The data hold roughly 220,000 distinct CDR3 sequences, with roughly 10% observed a single time. These data originate in a study of CD8 T cells in ankylosing spondylitis. Findings and limits, study-wide: A motif in TCR beta, a set of roughly 8 highly homologous variants, appeared characteristic of ankylosing spondylitis blood.

This CDR3 region has 16 residues. Germline lookup yields CDR1 MDHEN and CDR2 SYDVKM. Unmatched junction bases numbered 5, after V lost 4 bases and J lost 4 bases. The rearrangement links TRBV28 to TRBJ2-1, with 12 nucleotides matching TRBD2. The sequenced sample consisted of blood, either unsorted or a sorted T cell fraction (not recorded which). The TCR was taken from a male donor with ankylosing spondylitis or in good health (not recorded which). CDR3 sequence: CASSSSGGAGYNEQFF. CDR3 in DNA: TGTGCCAGCAGTTCTAGCGGGGGGGCTGGGTACAATGAGCAGTTCTTC.